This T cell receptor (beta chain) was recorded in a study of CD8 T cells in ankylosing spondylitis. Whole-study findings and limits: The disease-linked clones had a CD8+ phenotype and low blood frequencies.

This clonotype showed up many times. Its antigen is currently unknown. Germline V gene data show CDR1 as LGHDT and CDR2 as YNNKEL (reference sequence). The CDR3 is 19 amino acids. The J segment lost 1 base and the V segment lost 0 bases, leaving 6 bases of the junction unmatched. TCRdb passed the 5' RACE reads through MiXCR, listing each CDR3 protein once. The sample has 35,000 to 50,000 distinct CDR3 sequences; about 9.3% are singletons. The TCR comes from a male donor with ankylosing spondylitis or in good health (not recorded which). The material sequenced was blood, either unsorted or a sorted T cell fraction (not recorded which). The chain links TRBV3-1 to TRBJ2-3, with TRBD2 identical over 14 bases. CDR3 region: CASSQERGLAGVGTDTQYF. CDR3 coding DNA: TGTGCCAGCAGCCAAGAACGGGGACTAGCGGGAGTAGGCACAGATACGCAGTATTTT.